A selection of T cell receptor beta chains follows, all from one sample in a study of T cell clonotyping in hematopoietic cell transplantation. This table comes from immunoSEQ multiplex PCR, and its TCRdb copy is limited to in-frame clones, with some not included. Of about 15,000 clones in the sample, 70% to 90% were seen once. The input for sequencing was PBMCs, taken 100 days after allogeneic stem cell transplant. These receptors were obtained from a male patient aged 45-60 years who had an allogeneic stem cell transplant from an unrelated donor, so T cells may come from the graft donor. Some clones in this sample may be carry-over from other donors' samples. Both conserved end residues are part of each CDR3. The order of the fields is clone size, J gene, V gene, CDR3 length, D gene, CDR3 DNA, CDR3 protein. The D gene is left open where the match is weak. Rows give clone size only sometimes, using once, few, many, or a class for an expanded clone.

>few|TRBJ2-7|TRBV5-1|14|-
TGCGCCAGCAGCTTGGACGGGAGCTCCTACGAGCAGTACTTC
CASSLDGSSYEQYF
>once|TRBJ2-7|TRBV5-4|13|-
TGTGCCAGCAGCTTGGACCAGACCTACGAGCAGTACTTC
CASSLDQTYEQYF
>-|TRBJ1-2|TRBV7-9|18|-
TGTGCCAGCAGCTTATTCGGGCAGGGTGGCCTCGGGGACTATGGCTACACCTTC
CASSLFGQGGLGDYGYTF
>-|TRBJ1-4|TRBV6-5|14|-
TGTGCCAGCAGCCAGGTTGCAACTAATGAAAAACTGTTTTTT
CASSQVATNEKLFF
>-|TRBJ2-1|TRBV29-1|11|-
TGCAGCGTTGGGAGGGATTTAGAGCAGTTCTTC
CSVGRDLEQFF
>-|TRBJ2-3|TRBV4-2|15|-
TGTGCCAGCAGCCAAGGTGGGGGGCGCACAGATACGCAGTATTTT
CASSQGGGRTDTQYF
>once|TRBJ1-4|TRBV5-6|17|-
TGTGCCAGCAGCGTAAAACAGGGCGCCCTAATGATTGGAAAACTGTTTTTT
CASSVKQGALMIGKLFF
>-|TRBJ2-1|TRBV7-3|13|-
TGTGCCAGCAGCTTAGGGCAGGCCGGTGAGCAGTTCTTC
CASSLGQAGEQFF
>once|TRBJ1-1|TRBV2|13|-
TGTGCCAGCAGTGGGACGGTAAACACTGAAGCTTTCTTT
CASSGTVNTEAFF
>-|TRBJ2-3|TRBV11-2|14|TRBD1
TGTGCCAGCAGCCTAGGGGGCGATGGAGATACGCAGTATTTT
CASSLGGDGDTQYF
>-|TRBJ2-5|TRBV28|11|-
TGTGCCAGCAGTCTCCCGGGGACCCAGTACTTC
CASSLPGTQYF
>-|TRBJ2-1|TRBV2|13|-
TGTGCCAGCACCTTCTCCTGGGACAATGAGCAGTTCTTC
CASTFSWDNEQFF
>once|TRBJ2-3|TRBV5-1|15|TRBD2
TGCGCCAGCAGCTTGGCCGGGGGGGCTGGAGATACGCAGTATTTT
CASSLAGGAGDTQYF
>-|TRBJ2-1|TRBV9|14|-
-
CASSVGGGAYNKFF
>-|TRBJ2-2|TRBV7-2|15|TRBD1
TGTGCCAGCAGCCCAACAGGGGGCAGGGCCGGGGAGCTGTTTTTT
CASSPTGGRAGELFF
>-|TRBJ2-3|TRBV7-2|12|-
TGTGCCAGCAGCTTAGCAGAAGATACGCAGTATTTT
CASSLAEDTQYF
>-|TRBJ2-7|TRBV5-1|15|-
TGCGCCAGCAGCTTGGCCGAACTGTCCTCCTACGAGCAGTACTTC
CASSLAELSSYEQYF
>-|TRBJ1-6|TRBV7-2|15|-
TGTGCCAGCAGCTTAGTAGACTCCTATAATTCACCCCTCCACTTT
CASSLVDSYNSPLHF
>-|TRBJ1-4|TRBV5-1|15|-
TGCGCCAGCAGCTTGGCCAGTGCAACTAATGAAAAACTGTTTTTT
CASSLASATNEKLFF
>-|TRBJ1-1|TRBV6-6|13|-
TGTGCCAGCAGTTACTCGAGCAGCACTGAAGCTTTCTTT
CASSYSSSTEAFF
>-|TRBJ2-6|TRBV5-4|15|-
TGTGCCAGCAGCTTGAGCCTCTCTGGGGCCAACGTCCTGACTTTC
CASSLSLSGANVLTF
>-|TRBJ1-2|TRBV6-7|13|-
TGTGCCAGCAGGATGGGGCAAGGAGATGGCTACACCTTC
CASRMGQGDGYTF
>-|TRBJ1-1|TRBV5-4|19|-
TGTGCCAGCAGCTACGCGGGGGGGGGCCTCAGTCGGCGGGGCACTGAAGCTTTCTTT
CASSYAGGGLSRRGTEAFF
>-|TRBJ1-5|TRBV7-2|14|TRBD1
TGTGCCAGCGGCTCAGGGGGCGGCAATCAGCCCCAGCATTTT
CASGSGGGNQPQHF
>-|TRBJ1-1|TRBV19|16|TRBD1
TGTGCCAGTAGTCTCACCGGGACAGGGCTGGGAACTGAAGCTTTCTTT
CASSLTGTGLGTEAFF
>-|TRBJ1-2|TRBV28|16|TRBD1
TGTGCCAGCAGTGTTGTCCCGGGACAGCGAACTTATGGCTACACCTTC
CASSVVPGQRTYGYTF
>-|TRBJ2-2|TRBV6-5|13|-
TGTGCCAGCAAACTAGACAACACCGGGGAGCTGTTTTTT
CASKLDNTGELFF
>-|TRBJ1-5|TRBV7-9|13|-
TGTGCCAGCAGTTGGGACGGTGATCAGCCCCAGCATTTT
CASSWDGDQPQHF
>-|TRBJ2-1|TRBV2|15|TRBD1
TGTGCCAGCAGGGCCGGGACAGGGGCTTCGAATGAGCAGTTCTTC
CASRAGTGASNEQFF
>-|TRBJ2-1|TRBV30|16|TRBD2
TGTGCCTGCCCGGGGGCTAGCGGGAGGGCGAGGAATGAGCAGTTCTTC
CACPGASGRARNEQFF
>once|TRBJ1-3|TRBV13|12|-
TGTGCCAGCAGCCCGCAGGAAAACACCATATATTTT
CASSPQENTIYF
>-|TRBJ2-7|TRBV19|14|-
TGTGCCAGTAGTGTCGGGACCCCCGCCTACGAGCAGTACTTC
CASSVGTPAYEQYF
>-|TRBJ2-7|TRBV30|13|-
TGTGCCTGGAGTTACAGGGAAGACGGCGAGCAGTACTTC
CAWSYREDGEQYF
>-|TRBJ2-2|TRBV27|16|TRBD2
TGTGCCAGCAGGCCGTTAGCGGGAGGGCCGGCCGGGGAGCTGTTTTTT
CASRPLAGGPAGELFF
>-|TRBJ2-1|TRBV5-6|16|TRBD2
TGTGCCAGCAGCTCGTGGGAGGCGGGAGGGTACAGTGAGCAGTTCTTC
CASSSWEAGGYSEQFF
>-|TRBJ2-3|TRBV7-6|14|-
TGTGCCAGCAGCCTCCGTTGGGCCACAGATACGCAGTATTTT
CASSLRWATDTQYF
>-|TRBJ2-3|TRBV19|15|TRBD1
TGTGCCAGTAGCGACAGGGGTTCGGGCACAGATACGCAGTATTTT
CASSDRGSGTDTQYF
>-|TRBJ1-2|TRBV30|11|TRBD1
TGTGCCTGGATTGCAGGGGGGGTATGTACCTTC
CAWIAGGVCTF
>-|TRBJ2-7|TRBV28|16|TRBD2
TGTGCCAGCAGCCCACCGGGACTAGCGGCTAACTACGAGCAGTACTTC
CASSPPGLAANYEQYF
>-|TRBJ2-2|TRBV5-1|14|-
TGCGCCAGCAGACAGGAATGGGACACCGGGGAGCTGTTTTTT
CASRQEWDTGELFF
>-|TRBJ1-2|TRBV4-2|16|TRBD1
TGTGCCAGCAGCCAATTGGGACAGCGTAAGACCTATGGCTACACCTTC
CASSQLGQRKTYGYTF
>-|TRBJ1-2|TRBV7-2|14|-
TGTGCCAGCAGCTTAGACGGAGGCAGCTATGGCTACACCTTC
CASSLDGGSYGYTF
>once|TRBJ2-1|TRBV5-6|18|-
TGTGCCAGCAGCTCACCTCAGGACTTTCCGAGCTCCTACAATGAGCAGTTCTTC
CASSSPQDFPSSYNEQFF
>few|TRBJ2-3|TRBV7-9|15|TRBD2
TGTGCCAGCAGCCCGAGCGGGGGTGGCACAGATACGCAGTATTTT
CASSPSGGGTDTQYF
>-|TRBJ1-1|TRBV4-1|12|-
TGCGCCAGCAGCCGGCCGGGAAGTGAAGCTTTCTTT
CASSRPGSEAFF
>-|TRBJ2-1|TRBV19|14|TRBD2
TGTGCCAGTAGTGAGAGCGGGAGAGAGGATGAGCAGTTCTTC
CASSESGREDEQFF
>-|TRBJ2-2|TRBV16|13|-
TGTGCCAGCAGCCAATCTTTAACCGGGGAGCTGTTTTTT
CASSQSLTGELFF